These 17 T cell receptor beta chains were sequenced from one sample in a study of human T cells and chemical hapten exposure. Noted time point: pre-sensitization, week 0. Treatment reported: therapeutic diphenylcyclopropenone sensitization with weekly scalp DPC. TCRdb ran MiXCR on the RACE reads and lists one entry per CDR3 protein. The table has around 330,000 distinct CDR3 sequences, about 5.4% seen once. This specimen consisted of whole blood, obtained in connection with sensitization to the hapten diphenylcyclopropenone (DPC). These TCRs come from a woman under 30 with alopecia areata. Some clones in this sample may be carry-over from other donors' samples.

This clonotype was counted between two and nine times. This chain connects TRBV4-2 to TRBJ1-6; no clear D. In germline, CDR1 is LGHNA, CDR2 YNFKEQ. The V and J ends lost 1 base and 8 bases respectively, with 12 bases between them. The length of the CDR3 is 15 residues. The CDR3 DNA reads TGTGCCAGCAGCCAAGGCCCCTCATGGGATTCACCCCTCCACTTT. Its translation is CASSQGPSWDSPLHF.

This clonotype was found many times. This chain connects TRBV7-3 to TRBJ2-7; D possibly corresponds to TRBD2 (6 bases). Germline CDR1 reads SGHTA; CDR2 reads FQGTGA. V dropped 2 bases and J dropped 6 bases, with 11 bases sitting between them. The CDR3 has 13 residues. The CDR3 loop reads CASSLSPGGEQYF. In DNA form, the CDR3 reads TGTGCCAGCAGCTTATCCCCCGGGGGCGAGCAGTACTTC.

This clonotype was counted between two and nine times. This rearrangement joins TRBV7-9 to TRBJ2-7; 9 bases align to TRBD1. CDR1 SEHNR and CDR2 FQNEAQ come from the germline V gene (reference sequence). Germline trimming cut 5 bases from V and 6 bases from J; bases unmatched to any gene: 8. The CDR3 runs 14 residues. The CDR3 nucleotides read TGTGCCAGCAGCCCCCCGGGACAGGGTTCCGAGCAGTACTTC. It specifies CASSPPGQGSEQYF.

This clonotype was seen repeatedly, ten times or more. CDR3 DNA sequence: TGTGCCAGCAGTTATGGCTTTACCACTGAAGCTTTCTTT. It encodes CASSYGFTTEAFF. V gene TRBV6-2 or TRBV6-3 combines with J gene TRBJ1-1, with no clear D. The V and J ends lost 3 bases and 4 bases respectively, with 9 bases between them. Germline assignment: CDR1 MNHEY and CDR2 SVGEGT. The CDR3 extends over 13 amino acids.

In its sample, this clonotype was seen many times. The rearrangement links TRBV7-6 to TRBJ1-1; D is unresolved. This CDR3 region has 14 residues. Germline V gene data show CDR1 as SGHVS and CDR2 as FNYEAQ. V was cut by 4 bases and J by 2 bases, with 11 bases left in between. The CDR3 region is CASSSEVGNTEAFF. The CDR3 nucleotides read TGTGCCAGCAGCTCCGAGGTGGGTAACACTGAAGCTTTCTTT.

This clonotype was counted a few times. This chain uses TRBV11-1 with TRBJ2-3; D is undetermined. This CDR3 contains 15 residues. Germline CDR1 reads SGHAT; CDR2 reads FQDESV (reference sequence). V was clipped by 1 base and J by 3 bases, with 11 bases between them. The CDR3 nucleotides read TGTGCCAGCAGCTTAGATGGGCCCAGAACAGATACGCAGTATTTT. Amino acid sequence: CASSLDGPRTDTQYF.

The V and J genes are TRBV28 and TRBJ2-4, with 9 bases identical to TRBD1. CDR1 MDHEN and CDR2 SYDVKM come from the germline V gene. After removal of 4 bases from V and 4 bases from J, the junction contained 2 bases not matched to a gene. The length of the CDR3 is 14 residues. CDR3 nucleotides: TGTGCCAGCAGTTCTGGGACAGGGAAAAACATTCAGTACTTC. It specifies CASSSGTGKNIQYF. The full variable domain, its missing parts supplied by reference TRBV28 and TRBJ2-4, is DVKVTQSSRYLVKRTGEKVFLECVQDMDHENMFWYRQDPGLGLRLIYFSYDVKMKEKGDIPEGYSVSREKKERFSLILESASTNQTSMYLCASSSGTGKNIQYFGAGTRLSVL.

The V and J genes are TRBV5-6 and TRBJ2-7; tentative D call: TRBD1 (6 bases). The CDR3 sequence is 14 residues long. The ends were cut back, 4 bases at V and 0 bases at J, with 11 bases in the middle. CDR1 and CDR2 (germline): SGHDT, YYEEEE. The CDR3 DNA sequence: TGTGCCAGCAGCACAGGGATGAGCTCCTACGAGCAGTACTTC. Amino acids: CASSTGMSSYEQYF.

For this clonotype: Compared with germline, one end of the junction differs, possibly owing to a read error. The V call is TRBV20-1, the J call TRBJ1-4, with D possibly TRBD1 on 5 matching bases. This CDR3 is 11 amino acids long. Germline V gene sequence: CDR1 DFQATT, CDR2 SNEGSKA (reference sequence). The CDR3 DNA follows: TGCAGTGCCAGAGGGGTAGGAAAACTGTTTTTT. Its translation is CSARGVGKLFF.

This clonotype was recorded many times. V is TRBV27 and J is TRBJ2-6; D remains ambiguous. Per germline, CDR1 MNHEY and CDR2 SMNVEV (reference sequence). This CDR3 region has 17 residues. Deletions cut 5 bases from V and 4 bases from J, with 18 bases between. The CDR3 sequence: CASSAMPEVMGANVLTF. As DNA, the CDR3 is TGTGCCAGCAGTGCGATGCCAGAAGTTATGGGGGCCAACGTCCTGACTTTC.

There are a few counts of this clonotype. The chain recombines TRBV15 with TRBJ1-6; D is undetermined. Trimming removed 3 bases from V and 3 bases from J, with 6 bases in between. Germline CDR1 reads LNHNV; CDR2 reads YYDKDF (reference sequence). The CDR3 is made up of 14 amino acids. CDR3 amino acids: CATSSRVYNSPLHF. The CDR3 DNA reads as TGTGCCACCAGCAGTCGAGTCTATAATTCACCCCTCCACTTT.

This chain connects TRBV11-2 to TRBJ2-1, with a tentative D call TRBD2 (6 bases). CDR1 is SGHAT and CDR2 is FQNNGV in the germline V gene. V lost 6 bases and J lost 0, with 15 bases in between. CDR3 length equals 16 residues. The CDR3 sequence: CASSTREPHSYNEQFF. DNA of the CDR3: TGTGCCAGCAGTACTCGGGAGCCTCACTCCTACAATGAGCAGTTCTTC.

V is TRBV5-1 and J is TRBJ2-5; tentative D call: TRBD1 (5 bases). Trimming took off 0 bases at V and 2 bases at J, with 8 bases between the two ends. Germline CDR1 SGHRS, CDR2 YFSETQ. This CDR3 contains 14 residues. The CDR3 nucleotides read TGCGCCAGCAGCTTGGTAGGACAACAAGAGACCCAGTACTTC. Amino acid sequence: CASSLVGQQETQYF.

This clonotype was detected ten times or more. The chain links TRBV5-6 to TRBJ1-1; D call uncertain. CDR3 length: 13 residues. CDR1 and CDR2 from the germline V gene are SGHDT and YYEEEE. V dropped 3 bases and J dropped 0 bases, with 6 bases sitting between them. The CDR3 protein is CASSSGMNTEAFF. The CDR3 nucleotides are TGTGCCAGCAGCTCGGGCATGAACACTGAAGCTTTCTTT.

This clonotype was seen many times. This rearrangement joins TRBV18 to TRBJ1-1; D is undetermined. The CDR3 contains 14 residues. The V gene lost 2 bases and the J gene lost 0 bases, with 7 bases spanning the gap. Germline values: CDR1 KGHSH, CDR2 LQKENI. The DNA of the CDR3 is TGTGCCAGCTCACCAAGGCCCATGAACACTGAAGCTTTCTTT. Amino acid sequence: CASSPRPMNTEAFF.

This clonotype was seen at least ten times. The rearrangement links TRBV6-2 or TRBV6-3 to TRBJ2-1; tentative D call: TRBD2 (6 bases). Germline V CDR1 and CDR2: MNHEY, SVGEGT. The CDR3 has 14 residues. V was pared by 8 bases and J by 4 bases, with 15 bases between. DNA of the CDR3: TGTGCCAGCGCCCGGGACTCCGAATACAATGAGCAGTTCTTC. Protein product: CASARDSEYNEQFF.

The chain employs TRBV12-3 or TRBV12-4 and TRBJ1-2; D remains ambiguous. The V and J ends lost 3 bases and 8 bases respectively, with 10 bases between them. The CDR3 length is 12 residues. CDR3 DNA sequence: TGTGCCAGCAGTTTTCGTGATAGGGGCTACACCTTC. It is translated as CASSFRDRGYTF.